These 32 T cell receptor beta chains were sequenced from one sample in a study of regulatory T cells in long-lasting Graves disease. The time point was: newly diagnosed GD, antithyroid drugs for less than 3 months. Extracted PBMC RNA gave rise to the TCR library. Construction of TCR beta libraries relied on iRepertoire HTBI primers and on Arm-PCR targeting CDR3 regions. MiXCR was run by TCRdb on the multiplex PCR reads, yielding one entry per CDR3 protein. The table has fewer than 350,000 distinct CDR3 sequences, about 20% seen once. The input for sequencing was peripheral blood mononuclear cells (PBMCs), taken at new diagnosis, from a patient treated with antithyroid drugs. These TCRs come from a female donor with Graves disease.

This clonotype was recorded many times. V usage is TRBV27 and J usage is TRBJ1-4; D gene ambiguous. V lost 8 bases and J 4 bases, leaving 20 bases between the germline ends. This CDR3 has 16 residues. CDR1 is MNHEY and CDR2 is SMNVEV in the germline V gene (reference sequence). CDR3 DNA: TGTGCCAGCCGGTCCCGTGTCCGGTCGAGTAATGAAAAACTGTTTTTT. This sequence encodes CASRSRVRSSNEKLFF.

Many counts were recorded for this clonotype. The V gene is TRBV2, the J gene TRBJ1-2; 9 bases match TRBD1. The germline V gene encodes CDR1 SNHLY and CDR2 FYNNEI. The CDR3 is 13 amino acids. With V trimmed by 6 bases and J by 6 bases, 5 bases remained unmatched. The CDR3 loop reads CASSLRDRDGYTF. The CDR3 DNA reads as TGTGCCAGCAGCCTCCGGGACAGGGATGGCTACACCTTC.

For this clonotype: Given a much more abundant clone one base away, this may be a read error. The V and J genes are TRBV6-1 and TRBJ2-5; possible D gene TRBD2, 6 bases. Germline CDR1 and CDR2: MNHNS and SASEGT. This CDR3 contains 14 residues. V was shortened by 10 bases and J by 1 base, with 16 bases between the two germline ends. The CDR3 DNA sequence: TGTGCCACCCGCACCGGGGGAGTCCAAGAGACCCAGTACTTC. Translation: CATRTGGVQETQYF.

Ten or more counts support this clonotype. DNA for the CDR3: TGTGCCAGCAGTTTAAAGTCCGGGTCCCACGAGCAGTACTTC. Translating it yields CASSLKSGSHEQYF. V gene TRBV12-3 or TRBV12-4 combines with J gene TRBJ2-7; D is uncertain. The CDR3 runs to 14 residues. Trimming pared 2 bases from V and 5 bases from J, leaving 13 bases between.

V usage is TRBV6-1 and J usage is TRBJ1-1, with D possibly matching TRBD1 (6 bases). CDR1 and CDR2 (germline): MNHNS, SASEGT. With 5 bases removed from V and 7 bases from J, the gap between germline ends came to 14 bases. This CDR3 has 13 amino acids. The CDR3 coding sequence is TGTGCCAGCAGTCCAAGGGGGGCGAGTGAAGCTTTCTTT. Its translation is CASSPRGASEAFF.

About this clonotype itself: A much more abundant neighbour one base away suggests this may be a read error. The genes are TRBV30 and TRBJ2-1; 8 bases are shared with TRBD2. The CDR3 runs 15 residues. The germline gives CDR1 GTSNPN, CDR2 SVGIG (reference sequence). CDR3 amino acids: CAWTSAAGAYNVQFF. CDR3 nucleotides: TGTGCCTGGACTTCAGCAGCGGGGGCATACAATGTGCAGTTCTTC.

V and J are TRBV6-5 and TRBJ2-1; TRBD1 aligns across 8 bases. Trimming removed 4 bases from V and 4 bases from J; junction bases left unmatched: 9. The CDR3 runs 16 residues. The germline V gene has CDR1 MNHEY and CDR2 SVGAGI. CDR3 protein: CASSSQGTGLYNEQFF. CDR3 coding DNA: TGTGCCAGCAGTTCCCAAGGGACAGGCCTTTACAATGAGCAGTTCTTC.

At least ten counts were recorded for this clonotype. The genes are TRBV5-1 and TRBJ1-2; TRBD1 might be the D (6 bases). Germline CDR1 SGHRS, CDR2 YFSETQ. The CDR3 is 14 amino acids. V gave up 1 base and J gave up 7 bases, with 14 bases separating them. The CDR3 sequence: CASSLSSPRGGYTF. The CDR3 DNA follows: TGCGCCAGCAGCTTGTCCAGCCCCAGGGGTGGCTACACCTTC.

This clonotype was observed many times. The chain carries TRBV11-2 and TRBJ2-5; D call uncertain. Between the trimmed V and J ends, which lost 7 bases and 1 base, there was a span of 7 bases. Germline CDR1 reads SGHAT; CDR2 reads FQNNGV. CDR3 length: 12 amino acids. The CDR3 nucleotides read TGTGCCAGCACCGCAACCCAAGAGACCCAGTACTTC. Amino acid sequence: CASTATQETQYF.

Worth noting for this clonotype: A single base separates this from a much larger clone, so it may be a read error. The V call is TRBV2, the J call TRBJ1-1, with no clear D. The germline V gene encodes CDR1 SNHLY and CDR2 FYNNEI. Trimming took 5 bases from V and 3 from J, leaving 7 bases between them. CDR3 length: 12 residues. CDR3 sequence reads: CASSFQDTEAFF. The CDR3 DNA is TGTGCCAGCAGTTTTCAGGACACTGAAGCTTTCTTT.

This clonotype was seen at least ten times. CDR3 amino acids: CASIGYSSPSAYEQYF. DNA for the CDR3: TGTGCCAGCATAGGCTACAGTTCCCCCAGCGCCTACGAGCAGTACTTC. The chain joins TRBV28 to TRBJ2-7; D uncertain. V was shortened by 7 bases and J by 2 bases, with 21 bases between the two germline ends. This CDR3 spans 16 amino acids. Germline loops: CDR1 MDHEN, CDR2 SYDVKM.

CDR3 nucleotides: TGCGCCAGCAGCCAAGATGGGACAGGATCTCGCACAGATACGCAGTATTTT. Protein sequence: CASSQDGTGSRTDTQYF. The rearrangement joins TRBV4-1 to TRBJ2-3; 8 positions match TRBD1. The V gene end was trimmed by 0 bases and the J gene end by 1 base; junction bases not matched to a gene: 6. The germline gives CDR1 MGHRA, CDR2 YSYEKL. This CDR3 has 17 amino acids.

Many counts were recorded for this clonotype. The chain couples TRBV20-1 to TRBJ2-7, with a possible D match to TRBD2 (6 bases). Germline V CDR1 and CDR2: DFQATT, SNEGSKA (reference sequence). Trimming left V 4 bases short and J 0 bases short, with 13 bases between. CDR3 length: 14 amino acids. CDR3 nucleotide sequence: TGCAGTGCTACCGGCGGGGTAAGCTCCTACGAGCAGTACTTC. Amino acids: CSATGGVSSYEQYF.

This clonotype was detected ten times or more. The J gene is TRBJ1-2, the V gene TRBV10-2; 7 bases line up with TRBD1. Germline V gives CDR1 WSHSY, CDR2 SAAADI. V was clipped by 0 bases and J by 5 bases; unmatched bases: 0. The CDR3 length is 13 residues. The CDR3 nucleotides read TGCGCCAGCAGTGAGTCGGGACAGTATGGCTACACCTTC. Its protein is CASSESGQYGYTF.

This clonotype was observed many times. The CDR3 region has the DNA TGTGCCAGCAGCGCCTCCCGGGACAGGCCCTATGGCTACACCTTC. This codes for CASSASRDRPYGYTF. The V call is TRBV9, the J call TRBJ1-2; 8 nucleotides align to TRBD1. There are 15 residues in the CDR3. V gave up 3 bases and J gave up 4 bases; unmatched junction bases: 8. CDR1 and CDR2 (germline): SGDLS, YYNGEE.

At least ten counts were recorded for this clonotype. This chain joins TRBV12-3 or TRBV12-4 and TRBJ1-5, with D unclear. The ends were cut back, 6 bases at V and 5 bases at J, with 11 bases in the middle. The CDR3 loop spans 13 amino acids. CDR3 coding DNA: TGTGCCAGCAGCCCGCCCAGACATCAGCCCCAGCATTTT. Amino acids: CASSPPRHQPQHF.

The V gene is TRBV4-1, the J gene TRBJ1-1; D is undetermined. Germline V lookup: CDR1 MGHRA, CDR2 YSYEKL. The CDR3 spans 16 residues. Trimming took off 2 bases at V and 8 bases at J, with 21 bases between the two ends. CDR3 nucleotides: TGCGCCAGCAGCCAACCCGACCGGTTTCAAGGGTTAGAAGCTTTCTTT. The encoded protein is CASSQPDRFQGLEAFF.

This clonotype was seen many times. The genes are TRBV19 and TRBJ1-4, with a tentative D call TRBD1 (5 bases). V dropped 5 bases and J dropped 0 bases, with 10 bases sitting between them. Germline assignment: CDR1 LNHDA and CDR2 SQIVND (reference sequence). CDR3 length equals 15 residues. CDR3 bases: TGTGCCAGTAGTGTTACAGGTGCAACTAATGAAAAACTGTTTTTT. Translation: CASSVTGATNEKLFF.

This clonotype showed up many times. This sequence joins TRBV7-3 and TRBJ2-2; 9 bases align to TRBD1. V lost 5 bases and J lost 5; bases outside the gene matches: 9. CDR3 size: 16 residues. Germline assignment: CDR1 SGHTA and CDR2 FQGTGA. The CDR3 loop reads CASSPQKGTGTGELFF. CDR3 nucleotides: TGTGCCAGCAGCCCGCAAAAAGGGACAGGGACCGGGGAGCTGTTTTTT.

This clonotype appeared many times. The V call is TRBV27, the J call TRBJ1-3; D is undetermined. The CDR3 runs to 13 residues. V gave up 6 bases and J gave up 0 bases, with 6 bases separating them. Per the germline V gene, CDR1 is MNHEY and CDR2 is SMNVEV (reference sequence). CDR3 sequence reads: CASRAFSGNTIYF. For the CDR3, the DNA is TGTGCCAGCAGGGCTTTCTCTGGAAACACCATATATTTT.

CDR3 loop: CASSSSMTVNTEAFF. The CDR3 DNA reads as TGCGCCAGCAGCTCGTCCATGACTGTCAACACTGAAGCTTTCTTT. This chain joins TRBV5-1 and TRBJ1-1; no clear D. Per germline, CDR1 SGHRS and CDR2 YFSETQ. V lost 3 bases and J 2 bases, leaving 14 bases between the germline ends. This CDR3 is built from 15 residues.

Worth noting for this clonotype: This may be a read error: a much more frequent sequence differs by one nucleotide. The conserved phenylalanine or tryptophan is not found at the CDR3 terminus, so this likely reflects a read error. The chain couples TRBV28 to TRBJ2-5, with D tentatively TRBD2 (6 bases). The CDR3 is made up of 12 amino acids. The V end was cut by 8 bases, the J end by 4 bases, with 11 bases between. Per germline, CDR1 MDHEN and CDR2 SYDVKM. The CDR3 region has the DNA TGTGCCAGCGGGGTCGGGGGAGAGACCCAGTACATC. This gives the protein CASGVGGETQYI.

This clonotype was seen many times. The chain links TRBV5-1 to TRBJ1-1, with 8 nucleotides matching TRBD1. CDR1 SGHRS and CDR2 YFSETQ come from the germline V gene. V was pared by 5 bases and J by 0 bases, with 9 bases of the junction left unmatched. CDR3 length: 16 amino acids. CDR3 loop: CASRLRQGTMNTEAFF. Written as DNA, the CDR3 is TGCGCCAGCAGATTGAGACAGGGGACAATGAACACTGAAGCTTTCTTT.

This clonotype showed up just a few times. This chain joins TRBV7-8 and TRBJ2-7, with D tentatively TRBD1 (5 bases). Germline loops: CDR1 SGHVS, CDR2 FQNEAQ. The CDR3 has 14 amino acids. Trimming removed 5 bases from V and 2 bases from J, with 13 bases in between. The CDR3 reads CASSLLRETYEQYF. CDR3 nucleotides: TGTGCCAGCAGCCTCCTCAGGGAAACCTACGAGCAGTACTTC.

Concerning this clonotype: A far larger clone is off by one base, so a read error is likely. The V call is TRBV2, the J call TRBJ2-1, with D possibly being TRBD2 (6 bases). Trimming pared 0 bases from V and 10 bases from J, leaving 13 bases between. Germline assignment: CDR1 SNHLY and CDR2 FYNNEI. This CDR3 has 14 amino acids. The CDR3 reads CASSEAALDYEQFF. The CDR3 region has the DNA TGTGCCAGCAGTGAAGCAGCCTTGGACTACGAGCAGTTCTTC.

As regards this clonotype: A read error may account for a junction end that differs from germline. The chain couples TRBV30 to TRBJ1-2; D unresolved. Germline V gene sequence: CDR1 GTSNPN, CDR2 SVGIG (reference sequence). There are 18 residues in the CDR3. CDR3 protein: CAWSVRPPGDGVYYGYNF. The CDR3 DNA reads TGTGCCTGGAGTGTACGCCCCCCCGGGGATGGAGTATACTATGGCTACAACTTC.

This clonotype was seen ten or more times. The rearrangement uses TRBV24-1 and TRBJ1-1; TRBD1 might be the D (6 bases). CDR1 KGHDR and CDR2 SFDVKD come from the germline V gene. V was clipped by 9 bases and J by 2 bases, with 12 bases between them. The CDR3 is 13 amino acids. CDR3 nucleotide sequence: TGTGCCACCCAGGGACAACGAAACACTGAAGCTTTCTTT. It yields the protein CATQGQRNTEAFF.

This chain uses TRBV18 with TRBJ2-1, with 8 bases that match TRBD2. CDR3 length: 16 amino acids. The junction had 7 bases not matched to a gene; V was cut back by 0 bases and J by 6 bases. Germline V gives CDR1 KGHSH, CDR2 LQKENI. The CDR3 nucleotides read TGTGCCAGCTCACCACCGAGGCGGGGGGAACTCAATGAGCAGTTCTTC. It translates to CASSPPRRGELNEQFF.

There are a few counts of this clonotype. This rearrangement joins TRBV6-5 to TRBJ1-2; a weak D match, TRBD1 (6 bases). Between the trimmed V and J ends, which lost 2 bases and 4 bases, there was a span of 14 bases. The CDR3 is 15 residues long. Germline V lookup: CDR1 MNHEY, CDR2 SVGAGI. The CDR3 loop reads CASSYIPTGRYGYTF. For the CDR3, the DNA is TGTGCCAGCAGTTACATTCCCACAGGGCGCTATGGCTACACCTTC.

The chain is built from TRBV6-1 and TRBJ2-5, with TRBD2 identical over 8 bases. Unmatched junction bases numbered 9, after V lost 6 bases and J lost 0 bases. CDR1 and CDR2 (germline): MNHNS, SASEGT. The CDR3 loop spans 16 amino acids. CDR3 DNA sequence: TGTGCCAGCAGCGGGGGGGTCGGAGCGAACCAAGAGACCCAGTACTTC. Amino acid sequence: CASSGGVGANQETQYF.

This clonotype was observed a handful of times. J is TRBJ1-2 and V is TRBV7-9; D unclear. The V end was cut by 7 bases, the J end by 5 bases, with 20 bases between. The germline V gene encodes CDR1 SEHNR and CDR2 FQNEAQ (reference sequence). The CDR3 is 15 amino acids. The DNA for the CDR3 is TGTGCCAGCAACGCAGCATTAAAGGTTACTTATGGCTACACCTTC. This gives the protein CASNAALKVTYGYTF.

This clonotype came up many times. This chain connects TRBV6-2 or TRBV6-3 to TRBJ2-1; TRBD2 aligns across 9 bases. Germline CDR1 reads MNHEY; CDR2 reads SVGEGT. The CDR3 runs to 17 residues. The V gene end was trimmed by 4 bases and the J gene end by 0 bases; junction bases not matched to a gene: 7. CDR3 in amino acids: CASSSPSTSGSYNEQFF. The CDR3 DNA follows: TGTGCCAGCAGTTCCCCATCGACTAGCGGCTCCTACAATGAGCAGTTCTTC.